The present T cell receptor (beta chain) was sequenced within a study of T cell repertoires in cytomegalovirus infection. Whole-study context: Indications came from public TCR beta signatures; they pointed to CMV infection and to a matching HLA type.

TCRdb redid the calling of the reads with MiXCR, one entry per CDR3 protein. The sample yields about 360,000 distinct CDR3 sequences, nearly 35% seen once. Overall study findings and caveats: Summed public TCR beta family frequency identified CMV carriers bearing the relevant HLA. CMV-specific HLA-C-restricted TCR beta clonotypes dominated the ex vivo response.

The CDR3 consists of 15 residues. V was clipped by 5 bases and J by 6 bases; unmatched bases: 13. Germline loops: CDR1 SGHRS, CDR2 YFSETQ. There are a few counts of this clonotype. Its specificity is unknown. The V gene is TRBV5-1, the J gene TRBJ2-7, with 8 bases that match TRBD1. The source was cultured PBMCs, collected from culture after CMV antigen stimulation. This clonotype was obtained from a human donor in good health (CMV status not recorded). Some clones in this sample may be carry-over from other donors' samples. CDR3 sequence (DNA): TGCGCCAGCAGTTCCGTCACAGGGGGGTCCAGCGAGCAGTACTTC. This codes for CASSSVTGGSSEQYF.